What follows are 27 T cell receptor beta chains derived from one specimen sequenced in a study of control samples from healthy donors and cancer patients. Measured with immunoSEQ multiplex PCR; TCRdb has only the in-frame clones, and not every one. There are 110,000 or so clones in the sample; 83% occur only once, and under 15% lies in the top ten. Specimen: blood. Source of these receptors: a woman between 50 and 59 years old in good health.

Concerning this clone: At the DNA level, this CDR3 is encoded by other sequences in the same sample as well. The V gene is TRBV6-5, the J gene TRBJ2-5; D is unclear. Germline lookup yields CDR1 MNHEY and CDR2 SVGAGI. The CDR3 totals 11 residues. V shed 2 bases and J shed 4 bases, with 2 bases lying between them. The CDR3 reads CASSYGETQYF. CDR3 nucleotides: TGTGCCAGCAGTTACGGAGAGACCCAGTACTTC.

The genes are TRBV27 and TRBJ1-1, with D tentatively TRBD1 (5 bases). The V end was cut by 3 bases, the J end by 1 base, with 6 bases between. CDR3 length: 13 amino acids. The germline V gene encodes CDR1 MNHEY and CDR2 SMNVEV (reference sequence). The DNA for the CDR3 is TGTGCCAGCAGTTTCGACAGGAACACTGAAGCTTTCTTT. It is translated as CASSFDRNTEAFF.

The V call is TRBV6-5, the J call TRBJ1-4; maybe TRBD1 (5 bases). The CDR3 has 15 amino acids. V shed 5 bases and J shed 7 bases, with 17 bases lying between them. Germline V gene lookup returns CDR1 MNHEY and CDR2 SVGAGI. Here the CDR3 DNA reads TGTGCCAGCAGTAATGGAGGGGCGCGGGTTGAAAAACTGTTTTTT. Translating it yields CASSNGGARVEKLFF.

V usage is TRBV6-2 or TRBV6-3 and J usage is TRBJ1-1; 7 positions match TRBD1. J gave up 0 bases and V 6 bases, and 10 bases lay outside the gene matches. Germline V gene data show CDR1 as MNHEY and CDR2 as SVGEGT. The CDR3 loop spans 16 amino acids. CDR3 coding DNA: TGTGCCAGCAGCTCCCTGGGACAGCTAATGAACACTGAAGCTTTCTTT. This encodes CASSSLGQLMNTEAFF.

The chain is built from TRBV6-6 and TRBJ1-1; D unresolved. Trimming removed 6 bases at V and 1 base at J, with 12 bases between. The CDR3 has 14 residues. In germline, CDR1 is MNHNY, CDR2 SVGAGI (reference sequence). The CDR3 bases are TGTGCCAGCAGACAAGGTCGCGGGAACACTGAAGCTTTCTTT. This sequence encodes CASRQGRGNTEAFF.

The chain has TRBV19 and TRBJ2-1, with D tentatively TRBD1 or TRBD2 (5 bases each). CDR1 LNHDA and CDR2 SQIVND come from the germline V gene (reference sequence). The CDR3 contains 15 residues. V was cut by 5 bases and J by 6 bases, with 17 bases left in between. The CDR3 reads CASSAYSGTLNEQFF. The CDR3 coding sequence is TGTGCCAGTAGTGCGTATTCCGGGACGCTCAATGAGCAGTTCTTC.

This chain uses TRBV4-3 with TRBJ2-7; D call uncertain. Looked up from germline, CDR1 is LGHNA and CDR2 is YSLEER. Between the trimmed V and J ends, which lost 0 bases and 3 bases, there was a span of 15 bases. The CDR3 covers 16 residues. The CDR3 nucleotides read TGCGCCAGCAGCCAAGATTGGGCGAGTAATTACTACGAGCAGTACTTC. It yields the protein CASSQDWASNYYEQYF.

CDR3 region: CASSQIGGSPLHF. CDR3 nucleotide sequence: TGCGCCAGCAGCCAGATTGGGGGCTCACCCCTCCACTTT. The chain joins TRBV4-3 to TRBJ1-6; TRBD1 might be the D (6 bases). This CDR3 comprises 13 residues. The V end was cut by 3 bases, the J end by 10 bases, with 10 bases between. Germline V gene lookup returns CDR1 LGHNA and CDR2 YSLEER.

J is TRBJ1-4 and V is TRBV5-1; unclear D gene. The CDR3 totals 14 residues. Trimming took 4 bases from V and 9 from J, leaving 16 bases between them. CDR1 and CDR2 (germline): SGHRS, YFSETQ. CDR3 in amino acids: CASSGYGPEKKLFF. Written as DNA, the CDR3 is TGCGCCAGCAGCGGGTACGGGCCGGAGAAAAAACTGTTTTTT.

As concerns this clone: The same CDR3 also results from other DNA sequences found in this sample. The CDR3 DNA is TGTGCCAGCAGCTTAGTCCGCCAAGAGACCCAGTACTTC. As protein: CASSLVRQETQYF. V and J are TRBV7-3 and TRBJ2-5; D is ambiguous. Germline lookup yields CDR1 SGHTA and CDR2 FQGTGA. Trimming removed 2 bases at V and 1 base at J, with 5 bases between. This CDR3 has 13 amino acids.

This chain uses TRBV27 with TRBJ1-4; TRBD1 aligns across 8 bases. This CDR3 region has 15 residues. Looked up from germline, CDR1 is MNHEY and CDR2 is SMNVEV (reference sequence). The V and J ends lost 4 bases and 3 bases, in that order; junction bases with no gene match: 4. CDR3 sequence (DNA): TGTGCCAGCAGTTCAGACAGGGGTCCTAATGAAAAACTGTTTTTT. This sequence encodes CASSSDRGPNEKLFF.

The rearrangement links TRBV7-2 to TRBJ1-6; possibly TRBD1 for D (6 bases). Per germline, CDR1 SGHTA and CDR2 FQGNSA. This CDR3 is built from 16 residues. Trimming cost V 0 bases and J 3 bases, with 9 bases left between them. The CDR3 DNA sequence: TGTGCCAGCAGCTTAGCAACAGGGCACTATAATTCACCCCTCCACTTT. Translation gives CASSLATGHYNSPLHF.

This clone was seen a few times. CDR3 nucleotides: TGTGCCACCAGTGATGGTTCCGGGACAGATAACATTCAGTACTTC. It encodes CATSDGSGTDNIQYF. This sequence joins TRBV24-1 and TRBJ2-4; 7 positions agree with TRBD1. The CDR3 consists of 15 residues. CDR1 is KGHDR, CDR2 SFDVKD, per germline. Trimming removed 3 bases from V and 7 bases from J; junction bases left unmatched: 8.

The V gene is TRBV4-3, the J gene TRBJ2-1; 13 nucleotides line up with TRBD2. The CDR3 is made up of 21 amino acids. V lost 0 bases and J lost 2; bases outside the gene matches: 13. Per the germline V gene, CDR1 is LGHNA and CDR2 is YSLEER. The DNA of the CDR3 is TGCGCCAGCAGCCAAGATCATTACGAACTAGCGGGAGGGGGAACCTACAATGAGCAGTTCTTC. This encodes CASSQDHYELAGGGTYNEQFF.

The chain combines TRBV2 with TRBJ1-6; 10 positions match TRBD1. The CDR3 is 15 amino acids. V dropped 6 bases and J dropped 3; count of bases not matched to a gene: 2. Germline CDR1 SNHLY, CDR2 FYNNEI. CDR3 sequence reads: CASRGQGLYNSPLHF. CDR3 nucleotide sequence: TGTGCCAGCAGGGGACAGGGGCTCTATAATTCACCCCTCCACTTT.

V usage is TRBV14 and J usage is TRBJ2-5, with 7 bases identical to TRBD2. The V gene end was trimmed by 1 base and the J gene end by 4 bases; junction bases not matched to a gene: 9. Germline V CDR1 and CDR2: SGHDN, FVKESK. CDR3 length: 16 amino acids. In nucleotides, the CDR3 is TGTGCCAGCAGCCAAGTGGGACTGCGGGGGTTAGAGACCCAGTACTTC. Its protein product is CASSQVGLRGLETQYF.

This chain links TRBV28 with TRBJ1-5; weak D call: TRBD1 (5 bases). Germline V gene lookup returns CDR1 MDHEN and CDR2 SYDVKM. The CDR3 totals 14 residues. The germline V and J ends were trimmed by 6 bases and 6 bases, with 15 bases remaining between them. The CDR3 here is CASSRMLRGQPQHF. The CDR3 DNA sequence: TGTGCCAGCAGCCGGATGCTGAGGGGTCAGCCCCAGCATTTT.

The chain employs TRBV7-2 and TRBJ1-4, with D unclear. V shed 1 base and J shed 1 base, with 10 bases lying between them. CDR3 length equals 16 residues. Germline V lookup: CDR1 SGHTA, CDR2 FQGNSA. The CDR3 sequence: CASSLGSGLTNEKLFF. In DNA form, the CDR3 reads TGTGCCAGCAGCTTAGGGTCCGGCTTAACTAATGAAAAACTGTTTTTT.

The CDR3 bases are TGTGCCAGCAGCTTGGGATTAGGGATAGAGGGAAACACCATATATTTT. Encoded protein: CASSLGLGIEGNTIYF. This chain links TRBV5-6 with TRBJ1-3; D not resolved. The germline V gene has CDR1 SGHDT and CDR2 YYEEEE. The length of the CDR3 is 16 residues. V was clipped by 0 bases and J by 4 bases, with 14 bases between them.

The rearrangement uses TRBV19 and TRBJ2-2; weak D call: TRBD1 (6 bases). V shed 7 bases and J shed 5 bases, with 17 bases lying between them. The CDR3 has 15 residues. Germline-derived CDR1 and CDR2 are LNHDA and SQIVND (reference sequence). The chain's CDR3 is CASKNRAGFTGELFF. DNA of the CDR3: TGTGCCAGTAAGAACAGGGCGGGTTTTACCGGGGAGCTGTTTTTT.

The V gene is TRBV19, the J gene TRBJ1-1; D may be TRBD1 (5 bases). The length of the CDR3 is 14 residues. CDR1 is LNHDA, CDR2 SQIVND, per germline (reference sequence). The V gene lost 5 bases and the J gene lost 3 bases, with 13 bases spanning the gap. CDR3 sequence reads: CASSSWGEDTEAFF. In nucleotides, the CDR3 is TGTGCCAGTAGTTCGTGGGGGGAAGACACTGAAGCTTTCTTT.

CDR3 in amino acids: CASSLGTMNTEAFF. CDR3 nucleotide sequence: TGTGCCAGCAGCTTGGGGACAATGAACACTGAAGCTTTCTTT. The chain uses TRBV5-6 and TRBJ1-1, with a weak D call TRBD1 (5 bases). V was clipped by 0 bases and J by 0 bases, with 6 bases between them. The CDR3 has 14 amino acids. Per germline, CDR1 SGHDT and CDR2 YYEEEE.

The chain joins TRBV23-1 to TRBJ2-7; D not certain. TRBV23-1 has ORF status, its function being uncertain. CDR3 length equals 15 residues. The ends were cut back, 6 bases at V and 2 bases at J, with 17 bases in the middle. The CDR3 here is CASRPDPRFTYEQYF. In nucleotides, the CDR3 is TGCGCCAGCAGACCCGATCCCAGGTTTACCTACGAGCAGTACTTC.

This clone was seen once. The V and J genes are TRBV7-9 and TRBJ2-3, with TRBD1 matching over 10 bases. V lost 5 bases and J lost 3; bases outside the gene matches: 5. The CDR3 is made up of 15 amino acids. The V gene's germline CDR1 is SEHNR and CDR2 FQNEAQ (reference sequence). DNA for the CDR3: TGTGCCAGCAGCGCCGGGACAGGGGTGACAGATACGCAGTATTTT. Residues: CASSAGTGVTDTQYF.

This clone was counted once. The genes are TRBV2 and TRBJ1-6; D is ambiguous. The CDR3 contains 13 residues. V was pared by 10 bases and J by 2 bases, with 9 bases between. Per the germline V gene, CDR1 is SNHLY and CDR2 is FYNNEI. CDR3 nucleotide sequence: TGTGCCACCCGGGAGACCTATAATTCACCCCTCCACTTT. Amino acids: CATRETYNSPLHF. The complete variable domain, with remaining parts taken from reference TRBV2 and TRBJ1-6, reads EPEVTQTPSHQVTQMGQEVILRCVPISNHLYFYWYRQILGQKVEFLVSFYNNEISEKSEIFDDQFSVERPDGSNFTLKIRSTKLEDSAMYFCATRETYNSPLHFGNGTRLTVT.

This chain links TRBV24-1 with TRBJ2-3; TRBD1 matches 8 bases. J lost 2 bases, V lost 7 bases, and 4 bases had no gene match. Germline V gives CDR1 KGHDR, CDR2 SFDVKD. The CDR3 is made up of 14 amino acids. The CDR3 DNA sequence: TGTGCCACCAGGCAGGGGGCCGACACAGATACGCAGTATTTT. The encoded protein is CATRQGADTDTQYF.

This clone was seen only a few times. A junction boundary mismatches the germline segment, possibly from a read error. The chain recombines TRBV7-7 with TRBJ2-1; 10 positions match TRBD1. This CDR3 spans 15 amino acids. Per germline, CDR1 SSHAT and CDR2 FNYEAQ (reference sequence). The CDR3 spells CASSLGGQGRHEQFF. CDR3 nucleotides: TGTGCTAGCAGCTTAGGGGGACAGGGGCGGCATGAGCAGTTCTTC.